What follows is one T cell receptor (beta chain) and its context. The CDR3 is made up of 15 amino acids. Trimming removed 2 bases from V and 0 bases from J, with 10 bases in between. CDR1 is SGHNT, CDR2 YENEEA, per germline. These data come from a study of T cells in localized non-small cell lung cancer. Assay used: immunoSEQ multiplex PCR; TCRdb lists only in-frame clones, some missing. This repertoire shows about 2,900 clones, about 25% found once; its top ten account for around 7.8%. The clonotype originates from a male donor aged 60 or over with stage III lung adenocarcinoma. The sequencing used lung tumor tissue, collected before any cancer treatment. The chain is built from TRBV11-3 and TRBJ1-1, with D uncertain. The CDR3 sequence: CASSLSAVMNTEAFF. CDR3 in DNA: TGTGCCAGCAGCTTATCGGCCGTGATGAACACTGAAGCTTTCTTT.